This TCR beta chain was documented in a study of cytomegalovirus exposure and HLA in healthy donors. Germline CDR1 reads SGHVS; CDR2 reads FNYEAQ. This CDR3 is built from 17 residues. V lost 5 bases and J lost 4; bases outside the gene matches: 10. The primer mix had 60 Vbeta and 13 Jbeta primers. The protocol was immunoSEQ multiplex PCR, while the TCRdb copy is restricted to in-frame clones and leaves out a portion. The sample table sets out 40,000 or so clones. Study-wide results and caveats: TCR beta V- and J-gene trimming, according to a later analysis, was linked to a missense DCLRE1C variant. Reports showed the classifier diagnosing cytomegalovirus status with high specificity and sensitivity. Common viral pathogens were later found to be apparently linked to several of the most significant clusters.

As concerns this clone: What it binds is unknown.

J is TRBJ2-2 and V is TRBV7-6, with 10 bases fitting TRBD2. The sequenced sample was PBMCs. The source of this sequence is a male donor in good health and CMV-seronegative. CDR3 region: CASSPRPGLASTGELFF. In nucleotides, the CDR3 is TGTGCCAGCAGCCCGAGACCGGGACTAGCGAGCACCGGGGAGCTGTTTTTT.